This T cell receptor (beta chain) is from a study of cytotoxic CD8 clonotypes in ibrutinib-treated CLL. Libraries were prepared by immunoSEQ multiplex PCR; TCRdb keeps only in-frame clonotypes and omits some of them. Of about 130,000 clones listed, under 90% are singletons. Germline-derived CDR1 and CDR2 are LNHNV and YYDKDF (reference sequence). This CDR3 spans 18 amino acids. Deletions cut 0 bases from V and 4 bases from J, with 18 bases between. The TCR originated in a human donor with chronic lymphocytic leukemia. The source was PBMCs, collected after 24 months of ibrutinib treatment. The rearrangement uses TRBV15 and TRBJ2-2, with D possibly being TRBD2 (7 bases). CDR3 amino acids: CATSRDIGGLLLTGELFF. DNA of the CDR3: TGTGCCACCAGCAGAGATATCGGGGGGCTTTTGCTCACCGGGGAGCTGTTTTTT.